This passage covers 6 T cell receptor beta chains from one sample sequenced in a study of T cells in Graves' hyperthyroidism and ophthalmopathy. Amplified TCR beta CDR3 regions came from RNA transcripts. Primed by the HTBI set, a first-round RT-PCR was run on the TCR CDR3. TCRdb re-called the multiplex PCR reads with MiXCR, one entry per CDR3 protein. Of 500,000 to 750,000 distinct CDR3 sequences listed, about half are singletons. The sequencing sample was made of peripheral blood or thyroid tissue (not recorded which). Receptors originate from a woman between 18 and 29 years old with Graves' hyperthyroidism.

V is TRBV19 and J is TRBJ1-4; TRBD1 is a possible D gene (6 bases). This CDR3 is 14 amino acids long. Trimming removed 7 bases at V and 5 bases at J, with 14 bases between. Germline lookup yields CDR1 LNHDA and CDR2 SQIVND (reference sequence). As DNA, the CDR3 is TGTGCCAGTAAATTTAGCAGGGGAAATGAAAAACTGTTTTTT. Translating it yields CASKFSRGNEKLFF. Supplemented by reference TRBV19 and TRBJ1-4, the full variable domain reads DGGITQSPKYLFRKEGQNVTLSCEQNLNHDAMYWYRQDPGQGLRLIYYSQIVNDFQKGDIAEGYSVSREKKESFPLTVTSAQKNPTAFYLCASKFSRGNEKLFFGSGTQLSVL.

As DNA, the CDR3 is TGTGCCAGCAGTTACCCGGGGCGAGCCGGGGAGCAGTACTTC. Its protein product is CASSYPGRAGEQYF. The chain uses TRBV6-5 and TRBJ2-7; D possibly matches TRBD1 or TRBD2 (5 bases each). The CDR3 spans 14 residues. The germline CDR1 and CDR2 sequences are MNHEY and SVGAGI. Trimming took off 2 bases at V and 7 bases at J, with 15 bases between the two ends.

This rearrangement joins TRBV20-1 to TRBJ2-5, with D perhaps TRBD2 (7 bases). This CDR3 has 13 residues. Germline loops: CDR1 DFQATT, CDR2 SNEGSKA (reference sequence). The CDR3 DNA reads TGCACCATTGGAGGGGGGGATCAAGAGACCCAGTACTTC. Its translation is CTIGGGDQETQYF.

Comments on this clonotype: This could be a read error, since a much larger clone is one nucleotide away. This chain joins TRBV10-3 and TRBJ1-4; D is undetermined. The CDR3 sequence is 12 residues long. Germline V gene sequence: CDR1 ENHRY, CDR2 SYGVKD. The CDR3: CASYLNAEKLLF. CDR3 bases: TGTGCCAGCTACTTAAATGCGGAAAAACTGCTTTTT.

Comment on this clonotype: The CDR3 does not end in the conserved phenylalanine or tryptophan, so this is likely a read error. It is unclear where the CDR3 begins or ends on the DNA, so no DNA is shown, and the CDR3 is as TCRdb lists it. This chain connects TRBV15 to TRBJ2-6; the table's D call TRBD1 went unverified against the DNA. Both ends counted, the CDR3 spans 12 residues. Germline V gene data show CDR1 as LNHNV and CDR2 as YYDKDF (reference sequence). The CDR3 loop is CATSRDRRQGLT.

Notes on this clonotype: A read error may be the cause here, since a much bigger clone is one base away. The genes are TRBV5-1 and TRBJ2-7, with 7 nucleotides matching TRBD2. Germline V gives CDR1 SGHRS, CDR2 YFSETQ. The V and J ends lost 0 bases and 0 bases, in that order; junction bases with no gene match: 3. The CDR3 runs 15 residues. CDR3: CASSLGPSGSYEQYF. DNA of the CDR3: TGCGCCAGCAGCTTGGGTCCTAGCGGCTCCTACGAGCAGTACTTC.